This TCR beta chain stems from a study of T cell responses to AZD1222 COVID-19 vaccine. The data were produced by immunoSEQ multiplex PCR, yet TCRdb's version contains in-frame clones alone and is incomplete. Of about 180,000 clones in the sample, under 95% are singletons; the top ten hold around 1.5%. Study-wide results and caveats: Spike was spanned by vaccine-associated CD4 TCRs, which were dominant at 160-218 and 743-854. In the spike-specific TCR repertoire, nearly half reportedly target unmutated variant regions. Clonal diversity was possibly underestimated, and the donors were mostly white British, with more females. The peak T cell response came first, and repertoires were sampled only after it.

Comments on this clone: Its target is not known.

The CDR3 is made up of 12 amino acids. V was shortened by 3 bases and J by 4 bases, with 9 bases between the two germline ends. CDR1 is DFQATT and CDR2 is SNEGSKA in the germline V gene (reference sequence). The sequenced sample was peripheral blood, obtained 28 days after the second AZD1222 dose. The TCR comes from an adult who received the AZD1222 COVID-19 vaccine. The rearrangement joins TRBV20-1 to TRBJ1-2; D uncertain. This chain's CDR3 is CSASQASYGYTF. The CDR3 DNA sequence: TGCAGTGCTAGTCAGGCTTCCTATGGCTACACCTTC.